Below, 30 T cell receptor beta chains from the same sample are listed, as sequenced in a study of T-cell memory formation after mild COVID-19. TCRdb used MiXCR to reprocess the 5' RACE reads, holding one entry per CDR3 protein. The profile shows hundreds of thousands of distinct CDR3 sequences, roughly a fifth of them singletons. The specimen was PBMCs or a T cell subset sorted from them (not recorded which). All receptors come from an adult woman who had mild COVID-19 (a few samples of this study predate the infection). Cell type and time point are not known.

This chain connects TRBV7-9 to TRBJ2-7; 8 bases map to TRBD1. The CDR3 has 16 residues. V shed 6 bases, J shed 1 base, and the junction held 11 bases outside the gene matches. Germline V gene data show CDR1 as SEHNR and CDR2 as FQNEAQ (reference sequence). The CDR3 is CASSPTTRQGSYEQYF. The CDR3 nucleotides read TGTGCCAGCAGTCCAACGACCCGACAGGGGTCCTACGAGCAGTACTTC.

The chain is built from TRBV3-1 and TRBJ2-1; a weak D match, TRBD1 (5 bases). Germline CDR1 and CDR2: LGHDT and YNNKEL (reference sequence). The CDR3 has 14 amino acids. V lost 4 bases, J lost 4 bases, and 11 bases lay in between. The CDR3 coding sequence is TGTGCCAGCAGCCCCGATCAGGGATACAATGAGCAGTTCTTC. This codes for CASSPDQGYNEQFF.

This chain links TRBV9 with TRBJ1-1; a possible D gene is TRBD1 (5 bases). V lost 0 bases and J 3 bases, leaving 12 bases between the germline ends. The CDR3 sequence is 15 residues long. Germline assignment: CDR1 SGDLS and CDR2 YYNGEE. The CDR3 region has the DNA TGTGCCAGCAGCGTAGATCTGGGGACCGACACTGAAGCTTTCTTT. Protein: CASSVDLGTDTEAFF.

This clonotype has a handful of counts. The V gene is TRBV6-4, the J gene TRBJ2-3; TRBD2 agrees at 14 bases. The V segment lost 8 bases and the J segment 2 bases; nucleotides outside the gene matches: 3. Germline V lookup: CDR1 MRHNA, CDR2 SNTAGT. The CDR3 totals 15 residues. The CDR3 DNA reads TGTGCCAGCGGGACTAGCGGGGGAACCACAGATACGCAGTATTTT. Translating it yields CASGTSGGTTDTQYF.

This clonotype was observed a handful of times. The chain links TRBV5-6 to TRBJ2-3, with 8 nucleotides matching TRBD2. In germline, CDR1 is SGHDT, CDR2 YYEEEE. This CDR3 has 16 amino acids. V lost 3 bases and J lost 0; bases outside the gene matches: 6. The CDR3 DNA is TGTGCCAGCAGCTCCCCCCCTAGCGGGAGCACAGATACGCAGTATTTT. Residues: CASSSPPSGSTDTQYF.

J is TRBJ1-2 and V is TRBV9; TRBD1 aligns across 9 bases. The CDR3 is 15 residues long. V shed 4 bases and J 1 base; nucleotides not matched to a gene: 5. Germline V gene data show CDR1 as SGDLS and CDR2 as YYNGEE. The DNA of the CDR3 is TGTGCCAGCAGCTCCTGGGACAGGGATAACTATGGCTACACCTTC. Protein sequence: CASSSWDRDNYGYTF.

This clonotype was found many times. The chain uses TRBV7-2 and TRBJ2-1, with 7 bases that match TRBD1. The germline CDR1 and CDR2 sequences are SGHTA and FQGNSA. The CDR3 spans 15 residues. The V segment lost 5 bases and the J segment 2 bases; nucleotides outside the gene matches: 6. CDR3 residues: CASSQDRLAYNEQFF. The CDR3 DNA sequence: TGTGCCAGCAGCCAGGACAGGTTGGCCTACAATGAGCAGTTCTTC.

This clonotype has a count of ten or more. J is TRBJ2-3 and V is TRBV7-2; D gene unclear. This CDR3 is 16 amino acids long. Per germline, CDR1 SGHTA and CDR2 FQGNSA. With 0 bases removed from V and 2 bases from J, the gap between germline ends came to 12 bases. The CDR3 is CASSLAFLPDTDTQYF. DNA of the CDR3: TGTGCCAGCAGCTTAGCGTTTCTACCGGACACAGATACGCAGTATTTT.

The rearrangement uses TRBV9 and TRBJ2-3; D is perhaps TRBD2 (7 bases). Trimming removed 0 bases at V and 4 bases at J, with 18 bases between. CDR3 length: 17 residues. CDR1 and CDR2 (germline): SGDLS, YYNGEE. The CDR3 DNA reads TGTGCCAGCAGCGTAGATCCGGGGGGCCCCGGCGCAGATACGCAGTATTTT. Protein sequence: CASSVDPGGPGADTQYF.

The V gene is TRBV12-3 or TRBV12-4, the J gene TRBJ2-7; no clear D. The CDR3 is 11 residues long. Trimming cost V 6 bases and J 2 bases, with 5 bases left between them. CDR3 nucleotide sequence: TGTGCCAGCAGACGGACCTACGAGCAGTACTTC. Translating gives CASRRTYEQYF.

The chain employs TRBV15 and TRBJ2-3, with 8 bases fitting TRBD1. There are 15 residues in the CDR3. With 0 bases clipped from V and 8 bases from J, the junction kept 7 bases outside the gene matches. Germline V gene lookup returns CDR1 LNHNV and CDR2 YYDKDF (reference sequence). CDR3 DNA: TGTGCCACCAGCAGAGATTTTGCAGGGGGCGGTACGCAGTATTTT. Amino acids: CATSRDFAGGGTQYF.

This clonotype was seen more than once but under ten times. V is TRBV7-2 and J is TRBJ2-1; 7 bases map to TRBD2. The CDR3 is 16 residues long. Looked up from germline, CDR1 is SGHTA and CDR2 is FQGNSA. Germline trimming cut 3 bases from V and 9 bases from J; bases unmatched to any gene: 14. Written as DNA, the CDR3 is TGTGCCAGCAGCTTCGTGGCGGGGAGGGCTGGGAGTGAGCAGTTCTTC. Residues: CASSFVAGRAGSEQFF.

The chain employs TRBV4-3 and TRBJ2-7; no firm D call. CDR1 is LGHNA, CDR2 YSLEER, per germline. The CDR3 sequence is 14 residues long. Trimming shortened V by 0 bases and J by 3 bases, and 9 bases separated the two germline ends. The CDR3 here is CASSQDPTGYEQYF. The DNA of the CDR3 is TGCGCCAGCAGCCAAGACCCCACGGGCTACGAGCAGTACTTC.

This clonotype was found a few times. The chain employs TRBV20-1 and TRBJ2-1; TRBD1 agrees at 7 bases. Germline-derived CDR1 and CDR2 are DFQATT and SNEGSKA (reference sequence). V dropped 4 bases and J dropped 4; count of bases not matched to a gene: 4. This CDR3 spans 13 amino acids. This chain's CDR3 is CSATPGQYNEQFF. The DNA of the CDR3 is TGCAGTGCTACCCCGGGACAGTACAATGAGCAGTTCTTC.

In its sample, this clonotype was seen many times. This chain links TRBV6-1 with TRBJ1-5; 7 nucleotides line up with TRBD1. Losses at the gene ends were 0 bases for V and 3 bases for J; bases not matched to a gene: 2. Germline CDR1 MNHNS, CDR2 SASEGT. The CDR3 sequence is 15 residues long. This chain's CDR3 is CASSEAGQDNQPQHF. In DNA form, the CDR3 reads TGTGCCAGCAGTGAAGCCGGACAGGACAATCAGCCCCAGCATTTT.

V and J are TRBV5-1 and TRBJ1-1; weak D call: TRBD1 (6 bases). CDR1 SGHRS and CDR2 YFSETQ come from the germline V gene. The germline V and J ends were trimmed by 4 bases and 4 bases, with 26 bases remaining between them. This CDR3 comprises 18 residues. The CDR3 region is CASSPKIQGWHRSTEAFF. The CDR3 DNA is TGCGCCAGCAGCCCCAAAATTCAGGGGTGGCATCGAAGCACTGAAGCTTTCTTT.

This clonotype was observed a few times. The V and J genes are TRBV3-1 and TRBJ2-5; D remains ambiguous. The germline gives CDR1 LGHDT, CDR2 YNNKEL (reference sequence). Trimming cost V 5 bases and J 5 bases, with 6 bases left between them. This CDR3 region has 11 residues. The CDR3 region is CASSTKETQYF. The CDR3 DNA sequence: TGTGCCAGCAGCACTAAGGAGACCCAGTACTTC.

This clonotype has just a few counts. The rearrangement joins TRBV20-1 to TRBJ2-1; D is possibly TRBD2 (5 bases). The CDR3 contains 14 residues. Germline CDR1 DFQATT, CDR2 SNEGSKA (reference sequence). V was cut by 2 bases and J by 6 bases, with 14 bases left in between. CDR3 DNA sequence: TGCAGTGCTAGACCGGGGAGCGGCGCCAATGAGCAGTTCTTC. Translation: CSARPGSGANEQFF.

There are a few counts of this clonotype. V gene TRBV20-1 combines with J gene TRBJ2-3; D is uncertain. Germline V gene sequence: CDR1 DFQATT, CDR2 SNEGSKA (reference sequence). This CDR3 has 9 amino acids. The V end lost 7 bases, the J end lost 6 bases, and 5 bases lay between the germline ends. The CDR3, as DNA: TGCAGTGTCTCTGATACGCAGTATTTT. It translates to CSVSDTQYF.

This clonotype occurred a few times. The gene calls are TRBV6-5 and TRBJ2-7; D remains unclear. CDR3 length: 13 residues. V shed 6 bases and J shed 2 bases, with 11 bases lying between them. Per germline, CDR1 MNHEY and CDR2 SVGAGI. The CDR3 here is CASRSWQAYEQYF. CDR3 coding DNA: TGTGCCAGCAGAAGTTGGCAAGCCTACGAGCAGTACTTC.

The sample holds a few counts of this clonotype. The rearrangement joins TRBV12-3 or TRBV12-4 to TRBJ1-5, with D perhaps matching TRBD1 (5 bases). CDR3 size: 15 residues. V lost 3 bases and J 5 bases, leaving 14 bases between the germline ends. Here the CDR3 DNA reads TGTGCCAGCAGTTTGGGGGACGGTAGGGATCAGCCCCAGCATTTT. Its translation: CASSLGDGRDQPQHF.

This sequence joins TRBV15 and TRBJ2-1, with D uncertain. Trimming cost V 5 bases and J 3 bases, with 5 bases left between them. The CDR3 is 12 amino acids. CDR1 LNHNV and CDR2 YYDKDF come from the germline V gene (reference sequence). The DNA for the CDR3 is TGTGCCACCAGCGGATACTACAATGAGCAGTTCTTC. It is translated as CATSGYYNEQFF.

As DNA, the CDR3 is TGCAGCGTTGATGTAAGTGGGACTGAAGCTTTCTTT. It encodes CSVDVSGTEAFF. The chain employs TRBV29-1 and TRBJ1-1; D gene uncertain. Per germline, CDR1 SQVTM and CDR2 ANQGSEA. The CDR3 has 12 residues. V was shortened by 3 bases and J by 5 bases, with 10 bases between the two germline ends.

This clonotype was picked up one time. The rearrangement joins TRBV7-9 to TRBJ2-3; TRBD2 matches 10 bases. This CDR3 has 18 residues. V lost 0 bases to trimming and J lost 5 bases; unmatched junction nucleotides: 11. Germline-derived CDR1 and CDR2 are SEHNR and FQNEAQ (reference sequence). The CDR3 reads CASSLASALAGVRDTQYF. In DNA form, the CDR3 reads TGTGCCAGCAGCTTAGCGTCCGCTCTAGCGGGAGTACGAGATACGCAGTATTTT.

This sequence joins TRBV20-1 and TRBJ2-7; TRBD1 matches at 8 bases. Germline CDR1 DFQATT, CDR2 SNEGSKA (reference sequence). This CDR3 is 14 amino acids long. Germline trimming cut 3 bases from V and 3 bases from J; bases unmatched to any gene: 7. CDR3 loop: CSASPGTGVYEQYF. The CDR3 DNA is TGCAGTGCTAGCCCGGGGACAGGAGTCTACGAGCAGTACTTC.

This clonotype was detected only a few times. The chain has TRBV10-3 and TRBJ2-3; D is undetermined. This CDR3 is 12 amino acids long. CDR1 is ENHRY and CDR2 is SYGVKD in the germline V gene. V was shortened by 5 bases and J by 5 bases, with 8 bases between the two germline ends. The CDR3 spells CAISTTRDTQYF. CDR3 DNA: TGTGCCATCAGTACCACGCGAGATACGCAGTATTTT.

The chain recombines TRBV20-1 with TRBJ1-5; 7 bases map to TRBD1. V gave up 7 bases and J gave up 1 base; unmatched junction bases: 16. The CDR3 covers 17 residues. Germline CDR1 reads DFQATT; CDR2 reads SNEGSKA (reference sequence). CDR3 amino acids: CSGRSGTDVLSNQPQHF. In DNA, the CDR3 is TGCAGTGGCCGCTCCGGGACAGACGTTTTGAGCAATCAGCCCCAGCATTTT.

The CDR3 nucleotides read TGTGCCAGCAGTTTATCATTCAGCGGGGAGGTCCCCTACGAGCAGTACTTC. Encoded protein: CASSLSFSGEVPYEQYF. The chain carries TRBV12-3 or TRBV12-4 and TRBJ2-7; 7 nucleotides line up with TRBD2. V trimming: 2 bases; J trimming: 2 bases; junction bases outside the gene matches: 12. This CDR3 is 17 amino acids long.

This clonotype was found a few times. The gene calls are TRBV4-2 and TRBJ2-7; weak D call: TRBD2 (6 bases). The length of the CDR3 is 15 residues. V was pared by 0 bases and J by 3 bases, with 12 bases between. Per the germline V gene, CDR1 is LGHNA and CDR2 is YNFKEQ. CDR3 sequence: CASSQEGGTNYEQYF. Here the CDR3 DNA reads TGTGCCAGCAGCCAAGAGGGGGGAACAAACTACGAGCAGTACTTC.

The gene calls are TRBV20-1 and TRBJ2-7; 8 bases fit TRBD2. Germline V lookup: CDR1 DFQATT, CDR2 SNEGSKA (reference sequence). J lost 0 bases, V lost 1 base, and 5 bases had no gene match. The CDR3 covers 15 residues. CDR3 nucleotide sequence: TGCAGTGCTAGAGGAGCGGGAGCGATCTCCTACGAGCAGTACTTC. Its translation: CSARGAGAISYEQYF.